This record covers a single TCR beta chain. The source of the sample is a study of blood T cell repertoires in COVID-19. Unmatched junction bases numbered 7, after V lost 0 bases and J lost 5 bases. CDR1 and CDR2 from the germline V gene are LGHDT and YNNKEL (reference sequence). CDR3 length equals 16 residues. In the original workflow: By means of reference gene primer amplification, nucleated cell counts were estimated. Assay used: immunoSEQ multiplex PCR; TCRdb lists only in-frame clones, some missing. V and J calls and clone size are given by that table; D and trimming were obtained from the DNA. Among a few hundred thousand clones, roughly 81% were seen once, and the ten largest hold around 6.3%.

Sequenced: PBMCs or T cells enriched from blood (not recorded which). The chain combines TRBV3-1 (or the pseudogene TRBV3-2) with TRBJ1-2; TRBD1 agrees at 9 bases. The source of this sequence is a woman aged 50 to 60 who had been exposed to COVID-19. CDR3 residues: CASSQDLGTGMYGYTF. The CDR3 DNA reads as TGTGCCAGCAGCCAAGATCTTGGGACAGGGATGTATGGCTACACCTTC.